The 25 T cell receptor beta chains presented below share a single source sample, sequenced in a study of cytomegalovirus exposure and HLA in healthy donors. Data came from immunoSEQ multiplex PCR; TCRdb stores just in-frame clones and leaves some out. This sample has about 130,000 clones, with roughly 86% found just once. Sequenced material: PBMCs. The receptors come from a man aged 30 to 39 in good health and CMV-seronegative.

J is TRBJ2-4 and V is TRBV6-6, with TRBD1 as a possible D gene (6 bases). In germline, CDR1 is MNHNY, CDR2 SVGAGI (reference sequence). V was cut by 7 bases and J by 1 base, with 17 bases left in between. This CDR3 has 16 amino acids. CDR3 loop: CASTTTGTGAKNIQYF. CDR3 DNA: TGTGCCAGCACCACAACAGGGACCGGGGCCAAAAACATTCAGTACTTC.

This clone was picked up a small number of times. The CDR3 DNA reads as TGCGCCAGCAGCCAAGATGAGGTGCAGCCCCAGCATTTT. As protein: CASSQDEVQPQHF. The V and J genes are TRBV4-1 and TRBJ1-5; no clear D. CDR1 MGHRA and CDR2 YSYEKL come from the germline V gene. The V and J ends lost 0 bases and 7 bases respectively, with 7 bases between them. The CDR3 is 13 amino acids.

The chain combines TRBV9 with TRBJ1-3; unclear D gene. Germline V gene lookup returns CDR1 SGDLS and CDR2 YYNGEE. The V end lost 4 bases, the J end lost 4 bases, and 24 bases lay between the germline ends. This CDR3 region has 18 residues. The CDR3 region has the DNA TGTGCCAGCAGCCCCCGAAGGGAGACCCGCCAGTTGGGAAACACCATATATTTT. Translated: CASSPRRETRQLGNTIYF.

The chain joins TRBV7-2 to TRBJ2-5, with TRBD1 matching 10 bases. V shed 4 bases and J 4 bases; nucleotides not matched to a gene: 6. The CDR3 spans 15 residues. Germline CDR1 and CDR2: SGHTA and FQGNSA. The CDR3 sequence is CASSSRQGAGETQYF. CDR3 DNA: TGTGCCAGCAGCTCGCGACAGGGGGCGGGAGAGACCCAGTACTTC.

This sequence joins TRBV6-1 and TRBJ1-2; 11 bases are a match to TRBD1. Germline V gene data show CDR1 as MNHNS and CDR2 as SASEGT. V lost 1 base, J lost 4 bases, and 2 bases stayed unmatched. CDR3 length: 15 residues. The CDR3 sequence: CASSEVGQGVYGYTF. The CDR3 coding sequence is TGTGCCAGCAGTGAAGTGGGACAGGGGGTCTATGGCTACACCTTC.

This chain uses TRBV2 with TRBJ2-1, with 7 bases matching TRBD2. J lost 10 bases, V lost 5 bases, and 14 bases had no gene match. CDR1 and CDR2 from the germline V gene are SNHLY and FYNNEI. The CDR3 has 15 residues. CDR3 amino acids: CASSYGRRGSPEQFF. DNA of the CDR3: TGTGCCAGCAGTTACGGGAGGCGCGGGAGTCCCGAGCAGTTCTTC.

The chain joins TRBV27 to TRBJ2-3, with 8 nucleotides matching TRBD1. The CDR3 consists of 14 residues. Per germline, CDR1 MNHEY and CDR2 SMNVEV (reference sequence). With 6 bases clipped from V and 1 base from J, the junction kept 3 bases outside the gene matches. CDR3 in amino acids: CASRRTGRTDTQYF. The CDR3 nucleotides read TGTGCCAGCAGGAGGACAGGGCGCACAGATACGCAGTATTTT.

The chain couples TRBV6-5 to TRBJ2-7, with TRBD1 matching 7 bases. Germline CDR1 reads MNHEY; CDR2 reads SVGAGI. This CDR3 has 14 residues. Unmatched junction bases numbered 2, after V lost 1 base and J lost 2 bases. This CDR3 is CASSYYRGAYEQYF. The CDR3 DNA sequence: TGTGCCAGCAGTTACTACAGGGGTGCCTACGAGCAGTACTTC.

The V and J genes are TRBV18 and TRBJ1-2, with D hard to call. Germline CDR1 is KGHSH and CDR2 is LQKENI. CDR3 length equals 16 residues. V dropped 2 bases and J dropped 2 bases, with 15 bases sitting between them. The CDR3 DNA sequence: TGTGCCAGCTCACCAATGCTGGGCACCTCGAACTATGGCTACACCTTC. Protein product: CASSPMLGTSNYGYTF.

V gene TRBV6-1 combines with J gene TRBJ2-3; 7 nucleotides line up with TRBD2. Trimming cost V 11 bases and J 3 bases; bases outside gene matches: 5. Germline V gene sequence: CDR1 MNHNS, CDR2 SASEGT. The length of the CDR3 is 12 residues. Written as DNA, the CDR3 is TGTGCCGTGGGGCGGGGGACAGATACGCAGTATTTT. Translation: CAVGRGTDTQYF.

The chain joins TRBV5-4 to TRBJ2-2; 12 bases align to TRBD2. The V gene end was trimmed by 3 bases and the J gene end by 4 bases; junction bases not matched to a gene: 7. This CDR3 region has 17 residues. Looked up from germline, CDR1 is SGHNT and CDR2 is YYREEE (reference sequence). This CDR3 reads CASSSRLAGDVTGELFF. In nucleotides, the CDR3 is TGTGCCAGCAGCTCAAGACTAGCGGGGGATGTCACCGGGGAGCTGTTTTTT.

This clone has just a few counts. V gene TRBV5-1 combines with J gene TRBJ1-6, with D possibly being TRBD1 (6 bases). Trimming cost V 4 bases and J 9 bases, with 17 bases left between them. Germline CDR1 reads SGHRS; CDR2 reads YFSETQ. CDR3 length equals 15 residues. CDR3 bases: TGCGCCAGCAGCATAACCGGGACATTCGGTTCACCCCTCCACTTT. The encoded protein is CASSITGTFGSPLHF.

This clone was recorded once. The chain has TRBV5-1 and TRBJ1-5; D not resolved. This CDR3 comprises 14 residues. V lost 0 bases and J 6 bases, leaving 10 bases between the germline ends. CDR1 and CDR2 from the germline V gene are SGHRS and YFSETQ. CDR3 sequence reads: CASSLDSGVQPQHF. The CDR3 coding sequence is TGCGCCAGCAGCTTGGATTCGGGTGTTCAGCCCCAGCATTTT. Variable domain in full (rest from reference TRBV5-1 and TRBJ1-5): KAGVTQTPRYLIKTRGQQVTLSCSPISGHRSVSWYQQTPGQGLQFLFEYFSETQRNKGNFPGRFSGRQFSNSRSEMNVSTLELGDSALYLCASSLDSGVQPQHFGDGTRLSIL.

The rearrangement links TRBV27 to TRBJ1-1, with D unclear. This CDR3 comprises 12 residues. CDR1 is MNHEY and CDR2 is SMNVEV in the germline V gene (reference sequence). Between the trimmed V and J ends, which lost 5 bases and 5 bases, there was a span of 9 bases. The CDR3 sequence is CASSTGATEAFF. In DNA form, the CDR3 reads TGTGCCAGCAGTACGGGAGCTACTGAAGCTTTCTTT.

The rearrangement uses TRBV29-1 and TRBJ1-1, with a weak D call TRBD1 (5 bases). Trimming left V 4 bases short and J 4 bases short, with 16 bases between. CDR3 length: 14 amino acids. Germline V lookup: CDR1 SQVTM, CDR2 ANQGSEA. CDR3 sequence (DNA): TGCAGCGTTGGTCTCCAGGGAGGCGGCACTGAAGCTTTCTTT. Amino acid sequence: CSVGLQGGGTEAFF.

The CDR3 DNA follows: TGCGCCAGCAGCCTCTCGGAGAGGGGGGGTGTAGATACGCAGTATTTT. Translating it yields CASSLSERGGVDTQYF. The V gene is TRBV4-3, the J gene TRBJ2-3, with D possibly being TRBD2 (7 bases). CDR1 is LGHNA, CDR2 YSLEER, per germline. The V end was cut by 4 bases, the J end by 5 bases, with 19 bases between. CDR3 length: 16 residues.

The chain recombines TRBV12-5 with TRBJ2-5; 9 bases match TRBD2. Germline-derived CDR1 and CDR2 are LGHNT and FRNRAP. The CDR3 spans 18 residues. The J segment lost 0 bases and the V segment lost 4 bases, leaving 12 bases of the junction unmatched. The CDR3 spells CASGSDLLLAGYQETQYF. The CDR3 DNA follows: TGTGCTAGTGGTTCGGACCTTCTCCTAGCGGGGTACCAAGAGACCCAGTACTTC.

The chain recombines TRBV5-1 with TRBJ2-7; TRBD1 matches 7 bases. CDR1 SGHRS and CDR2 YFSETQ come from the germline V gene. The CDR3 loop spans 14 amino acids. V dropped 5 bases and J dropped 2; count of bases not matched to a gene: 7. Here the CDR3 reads CASSLQGQPYEQYF. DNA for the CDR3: TGCGCCAGCAGTTTACAGGGGCAGCCCTACGAGCAGTACTTC.

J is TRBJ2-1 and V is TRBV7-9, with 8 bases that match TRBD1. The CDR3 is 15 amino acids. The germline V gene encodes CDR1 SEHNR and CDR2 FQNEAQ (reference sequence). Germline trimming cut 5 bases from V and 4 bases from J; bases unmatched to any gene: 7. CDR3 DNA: TGTGCCAGCAGCCAGGGACAGGTTATTTACAATGAGCAGTTCTTC. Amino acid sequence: CASSQGQVIYNEQFF.

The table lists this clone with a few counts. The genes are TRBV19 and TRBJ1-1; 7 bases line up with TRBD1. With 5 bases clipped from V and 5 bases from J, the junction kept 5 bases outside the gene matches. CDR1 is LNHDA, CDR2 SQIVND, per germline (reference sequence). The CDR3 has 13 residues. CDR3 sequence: CASSAPQGTEAFF. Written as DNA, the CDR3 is TGTGCCAGTAGTGCCCCACAGGGGACTGAAGCTTTCTTT. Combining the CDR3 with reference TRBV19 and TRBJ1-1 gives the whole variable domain DGGITQSPKYLFRKEGQNVTLSCEQNLNHDAMYWYRQDPGQGLRLIYYSQIVNDFQKGDIAEGYSVSREKKESFPLTVTSAQKNPTAFYLCASSAPQGTEAFFGQGTRLTVV.

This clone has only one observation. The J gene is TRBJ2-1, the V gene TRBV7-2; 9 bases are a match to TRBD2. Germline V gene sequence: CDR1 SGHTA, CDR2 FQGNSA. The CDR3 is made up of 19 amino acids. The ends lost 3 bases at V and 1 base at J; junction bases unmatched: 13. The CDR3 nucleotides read TGTGCCAGCAGCTTTTTCGCGGGGGGGTTAGTTGGGTCCTACAATGAGCAGTTCTTC. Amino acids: CASSFFAGGLVGSYNEQFF.

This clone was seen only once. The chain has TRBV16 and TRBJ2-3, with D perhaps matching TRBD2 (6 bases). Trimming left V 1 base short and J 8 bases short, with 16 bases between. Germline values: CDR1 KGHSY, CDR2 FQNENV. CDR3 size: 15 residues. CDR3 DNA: TGTGCCAGCAGCCAATTGTCGAGGGAGGCTGGTACGCAGTATTTT. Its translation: CASSQLSREAGTQYF.

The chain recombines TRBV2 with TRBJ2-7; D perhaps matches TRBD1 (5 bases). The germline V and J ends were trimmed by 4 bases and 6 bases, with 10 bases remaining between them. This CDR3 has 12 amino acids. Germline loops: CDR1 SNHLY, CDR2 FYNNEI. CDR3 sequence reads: CASSVRGSEQYF. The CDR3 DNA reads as TGTGCCAGCAGTGTTAGGGGATCCGAGCAGTACTTC.

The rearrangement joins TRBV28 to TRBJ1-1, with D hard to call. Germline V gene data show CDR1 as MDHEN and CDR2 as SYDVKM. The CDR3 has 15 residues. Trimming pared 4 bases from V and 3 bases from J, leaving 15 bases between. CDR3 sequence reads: CASSSLAAGDTEAFF. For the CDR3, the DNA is TGTGCCAGCAGTTCCCTCGCAGCCGGGGACACTGAAGCTTTCTTT.

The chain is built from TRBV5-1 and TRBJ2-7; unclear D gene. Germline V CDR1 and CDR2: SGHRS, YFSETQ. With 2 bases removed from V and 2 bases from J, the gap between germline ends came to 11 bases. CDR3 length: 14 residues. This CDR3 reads CASSFEPRTYEQYF. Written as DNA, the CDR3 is TGCGCCAGCAGCTTTGAGCCCAGGACCTACGAGCAGTACTTC.